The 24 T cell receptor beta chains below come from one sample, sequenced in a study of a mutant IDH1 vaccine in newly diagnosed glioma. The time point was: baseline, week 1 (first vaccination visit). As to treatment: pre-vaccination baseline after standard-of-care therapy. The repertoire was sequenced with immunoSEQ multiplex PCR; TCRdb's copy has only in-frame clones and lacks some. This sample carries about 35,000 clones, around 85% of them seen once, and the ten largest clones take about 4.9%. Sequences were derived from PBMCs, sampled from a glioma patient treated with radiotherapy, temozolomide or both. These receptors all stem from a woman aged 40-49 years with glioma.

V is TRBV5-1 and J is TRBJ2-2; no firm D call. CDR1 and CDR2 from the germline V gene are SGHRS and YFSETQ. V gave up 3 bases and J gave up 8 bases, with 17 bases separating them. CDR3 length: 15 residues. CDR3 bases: TGCGCCAGCAGCTACACCCAGGTCTACCCTGGGGAGCTGTTTTTT. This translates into CASSYTQVYPGELFF.

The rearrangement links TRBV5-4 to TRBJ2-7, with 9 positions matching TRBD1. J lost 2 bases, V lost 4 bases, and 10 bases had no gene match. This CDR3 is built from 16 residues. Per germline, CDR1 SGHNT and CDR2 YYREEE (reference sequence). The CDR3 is CASSPPPGTGTYEQYF. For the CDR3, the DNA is TGTGCCAGCAGCCCTCCCCCCGGGACAGGGACCTACGAGCAGTACTTC.

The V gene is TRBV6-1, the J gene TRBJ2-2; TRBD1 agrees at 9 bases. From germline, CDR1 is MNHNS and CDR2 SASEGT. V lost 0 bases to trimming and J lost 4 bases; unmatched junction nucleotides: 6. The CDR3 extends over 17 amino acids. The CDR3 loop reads CASSEALGQGSTGELFF. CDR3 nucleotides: TGTGCCAGCAGTGAAGCGCTTGGACAGGGGTCCACCGGGGAGCTGTTTTTT.

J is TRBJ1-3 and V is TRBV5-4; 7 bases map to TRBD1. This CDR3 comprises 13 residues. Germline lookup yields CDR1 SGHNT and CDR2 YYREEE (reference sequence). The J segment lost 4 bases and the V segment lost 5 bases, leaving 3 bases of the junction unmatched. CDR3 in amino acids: CASSWDSGNTIYF. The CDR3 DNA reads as TGTGCCAGCAGTTGGGACAGCGGAAACACCATATATTTT.

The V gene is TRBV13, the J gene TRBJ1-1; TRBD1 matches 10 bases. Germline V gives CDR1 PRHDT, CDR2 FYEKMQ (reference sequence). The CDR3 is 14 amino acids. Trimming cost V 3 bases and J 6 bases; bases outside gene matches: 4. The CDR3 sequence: CASSFSGQGAEAFF. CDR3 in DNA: TGTGCCAGCAGCTTCTCAGGACAGGGGGCTGAAGCTTTCTTT.

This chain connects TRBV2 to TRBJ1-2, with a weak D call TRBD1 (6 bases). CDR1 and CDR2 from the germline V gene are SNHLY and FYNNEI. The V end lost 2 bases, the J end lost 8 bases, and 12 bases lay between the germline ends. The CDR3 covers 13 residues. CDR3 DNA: TGTGCCAGCAGTGAATCTTCAGGGGACGGCTACACCTTC. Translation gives CASSESSGDGYTF.

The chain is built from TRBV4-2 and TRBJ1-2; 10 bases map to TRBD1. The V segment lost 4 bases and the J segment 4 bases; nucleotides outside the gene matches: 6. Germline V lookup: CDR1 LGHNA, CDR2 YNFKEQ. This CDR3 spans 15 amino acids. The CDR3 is CASSLTGTGVYGYTF. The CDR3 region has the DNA TGTGCCAGCAGCCTCACCGGGACAGGGGTCTATGGCTACACCTTC.

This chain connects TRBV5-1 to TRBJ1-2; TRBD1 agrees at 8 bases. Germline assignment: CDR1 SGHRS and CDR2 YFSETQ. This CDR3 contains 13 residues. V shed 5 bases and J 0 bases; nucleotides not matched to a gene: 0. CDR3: CASRQGANYGYTF. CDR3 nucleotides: TGCGCCAGCAGACAGGGGGCTAACTATGGCTACACCTTC.

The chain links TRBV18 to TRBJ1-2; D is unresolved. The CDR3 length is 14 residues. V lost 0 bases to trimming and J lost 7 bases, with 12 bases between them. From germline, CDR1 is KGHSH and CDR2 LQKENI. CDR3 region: CASSPPKAVPGYTF. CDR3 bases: TGTGCCAGCTCACCACCGAAAGCGGTCCCTGGCTACACCTTC. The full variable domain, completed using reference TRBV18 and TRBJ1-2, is NAGVMQNPRHLVRRRGQEARLRCSPMKGHSHVYWYRQLPEEGLKFMVYLQKENIIDESGMPKERFSAEFPKEGPSILRIQQVVRGDSAAYFCASSPPKAVPGYTFGSGTRLTVV.

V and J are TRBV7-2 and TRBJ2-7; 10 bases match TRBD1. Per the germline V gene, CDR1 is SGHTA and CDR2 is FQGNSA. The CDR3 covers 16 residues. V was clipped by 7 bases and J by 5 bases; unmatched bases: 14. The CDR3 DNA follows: TGTGCCAGCACCCTCCGATGGGGACAGGGGCACAACGAGCAGTACTTC. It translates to CASTLRWGQGHNEQYF. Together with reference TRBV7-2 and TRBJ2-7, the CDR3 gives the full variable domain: GAGVSQSPSNKVTEKGKDVELRCDPISGHTALYWYRQSLGQGLEFLIYFQGNSAPDKSGLPSDRFSAERTGGSVSTLTIQRTQQEDSAVYLCASTLRWGQGHNEQYFGPGTRLTVT.

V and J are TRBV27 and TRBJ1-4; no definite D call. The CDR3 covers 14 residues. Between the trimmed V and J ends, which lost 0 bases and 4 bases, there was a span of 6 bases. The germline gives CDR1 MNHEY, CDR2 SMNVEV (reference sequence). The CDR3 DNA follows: TGTGCCAGCAGTTTATCGGGGATTAATGAAAAACTGTTTTTT. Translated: CASSLSGINEKLFF. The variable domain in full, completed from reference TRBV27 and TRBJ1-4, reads EAQVTQNPRYLITVTGKKLTVTCSQNMNHEYMSWYRQDPGLGLRQIYYSMNVEVTDKGDVPEGYKVSRKEKRNFPLILESPSPNQTSLYFCASSLSGINEKLFFGSGTQLSVL.

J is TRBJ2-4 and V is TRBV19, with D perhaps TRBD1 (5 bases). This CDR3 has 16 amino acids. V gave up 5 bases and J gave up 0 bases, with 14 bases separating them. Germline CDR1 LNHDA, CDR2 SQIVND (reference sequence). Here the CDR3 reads CASSSLGVLAKNIQYF. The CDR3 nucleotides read TGTGCCAGTAGTTCCCTAGGGGTCTTAGCCAAAAACATTCAGTACTTC.

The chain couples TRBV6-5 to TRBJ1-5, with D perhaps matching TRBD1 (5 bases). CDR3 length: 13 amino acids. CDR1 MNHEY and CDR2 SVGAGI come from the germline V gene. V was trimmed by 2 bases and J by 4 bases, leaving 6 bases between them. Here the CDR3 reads CASSYRQNQPQHF. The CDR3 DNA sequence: TGTGCCAGCAGTTACCGACAGAATCAGCCCCAGCATTTT.

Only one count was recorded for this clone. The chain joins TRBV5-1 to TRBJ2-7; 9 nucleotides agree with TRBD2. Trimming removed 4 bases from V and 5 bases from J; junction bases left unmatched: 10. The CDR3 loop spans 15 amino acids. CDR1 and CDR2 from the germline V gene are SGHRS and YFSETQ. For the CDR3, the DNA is TGCGCCAGCAGCACCGACACTAGCGGGTGGGACGAGCAGTACTTC. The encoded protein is CASSTDTSGWDEQYF.

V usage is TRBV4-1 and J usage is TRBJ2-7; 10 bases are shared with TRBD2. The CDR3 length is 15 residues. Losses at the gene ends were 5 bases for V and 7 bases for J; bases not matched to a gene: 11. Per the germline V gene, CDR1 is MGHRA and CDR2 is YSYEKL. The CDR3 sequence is CASSYGAGGPEEQYF. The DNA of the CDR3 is TGCGCCAGCAGCTACGGAGCGGGAGGGCCAGAAGAGCAGTACTTC.

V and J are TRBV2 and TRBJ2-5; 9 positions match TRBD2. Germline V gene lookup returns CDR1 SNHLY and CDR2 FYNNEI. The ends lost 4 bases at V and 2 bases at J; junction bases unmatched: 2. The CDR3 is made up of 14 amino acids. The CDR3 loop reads CASSGGRAQETQYF. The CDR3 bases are TGTGCCAGCAGTGGCGGGAGGGCACAAGAGACCCAGTACTTC.

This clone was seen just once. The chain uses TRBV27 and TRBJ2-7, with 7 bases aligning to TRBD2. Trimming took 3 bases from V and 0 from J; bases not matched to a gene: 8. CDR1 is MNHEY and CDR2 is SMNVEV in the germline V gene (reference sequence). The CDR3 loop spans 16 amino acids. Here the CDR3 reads CASSFIASGISYEQYF. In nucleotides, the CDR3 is TGTGCCAGCAGTTTTATCGCTAGCGGAATCTCCTACGAGCAGTACTTC.

CDR3 in amino acids: CASSQSRGRDEKPPLHF. The CDR3 DNA reads TGCGCCAGCAGTCAATCCAGGGGCCGGGACGAGAAACCACCCCTCCACTTT. The rearrangement links TRBV23-1 to TRBJ1-6; D perhaps matches TRBD1 (6 bases). TRBV23-1 is known as an ORF, though its function is uncertain. The CDR3 has 17 amino acids. V was cut by 0 bases and J by 11 bases, with 20 bases left in between.

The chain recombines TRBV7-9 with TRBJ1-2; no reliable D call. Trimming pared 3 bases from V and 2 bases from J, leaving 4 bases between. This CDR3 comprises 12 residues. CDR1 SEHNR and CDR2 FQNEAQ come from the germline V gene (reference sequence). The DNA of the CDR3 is TGTGCCAGCAGCTTCGGGAACTATGGCTACACCTTC. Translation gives CASSFGNYGYTF.

The DNA for the CDR3 is TGTGCCAGCAGCTTCGACAGGGCCTACGAGCAGTACTTC. This encodes CASSFDRAYEQYF. The rearrangement joins TRBV7-2 to TRBJ2-7; 7 bases are a match to TRBD1. J was trimmed by 2 bases and V by 3 bases; bases with no gene match: 1. The CDR3 extends over 13 amino acids. Germline V gene sequence: CDR1 SGHTA, CDR2 FQGNSA.

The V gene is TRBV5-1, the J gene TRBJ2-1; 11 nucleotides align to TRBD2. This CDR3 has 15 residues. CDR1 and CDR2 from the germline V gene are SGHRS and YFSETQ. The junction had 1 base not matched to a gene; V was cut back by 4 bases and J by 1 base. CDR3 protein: CASSRTSGSYNEQFF. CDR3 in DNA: TGCGCCAGCAGCCGGACTAGCGGGTCCTACAATGAGCAGTTCTTC.

The CDR3 sequence is CASTASERIGNTIYF. The CDR3 coding sequence is TGCGCCAGCACCGCTTCGGAGAGGATAGGAAACACCATATATTTT. V usage is TRBV5-1 and J usage is TRBJ1-3, with D uncertain. The CDR3 extends over 15 amino acids. Trimming removed 6 bases from V and 4 bases from J, with 17 bases in between. Germline CDR1 is SGHRS and CDR2 is YFSETQ.

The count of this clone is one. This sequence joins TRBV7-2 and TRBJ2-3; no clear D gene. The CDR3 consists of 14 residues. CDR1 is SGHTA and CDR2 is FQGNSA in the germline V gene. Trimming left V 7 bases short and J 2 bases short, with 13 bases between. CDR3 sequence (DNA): TGTGCCAGCACTGGCGGACCAAACACAGATACGCAGTATTTT. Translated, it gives CASTGGPNTDTQYF.

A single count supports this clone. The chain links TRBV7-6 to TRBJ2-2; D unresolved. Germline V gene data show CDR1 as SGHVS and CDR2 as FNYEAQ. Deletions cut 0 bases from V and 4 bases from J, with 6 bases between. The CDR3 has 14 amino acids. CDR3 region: CASSLASGTGELFF. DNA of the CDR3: TGTGCCAGCAGCTTAGCGTCGGGCACCGGGGAGCTGTTTTTT.